This paragraph reports one TCR beta chain. The antigen is undetermined. The record originates from a study of T cell responses to AZD1222 COVID-19 vaccine. The study, taken as a whole, reports: Reportedly, nearly half the spike-specific TCRs target unmutated variant regions. Baseline seropositivity characterized only a handful of AZD1222 recipients. Repertoires in all cases were sampled only once the peak T cell response had passed.

Sequenced by immunoSEQ multiplex PCR; TCRdb stores in-frame clones only, minus some. The sample consists of tens of thousands of clones, 85% to 90% of them appearing once. Sample: peripheral blood, taken on day 0 of MenACWY control vaccination. This TCR came from an adult in good health.

The CDR3 DNA reads TGTGCCAGCAGTCTCGGGATTGAAGCTTTCTTT. It encodes CASSLGIEAFF. The chain carries TRBV28 and TRBJ1-1; the D is unclear. Germline-derived CDR1 and CDR2 are MDHEN and SYDVKM. This CDR3 spans 11 amino acids. V dropped 5 bases and J dropped 7 bases, with 8 bases sitting between them. Using reference TRBV28 and TRBJ1-1 for the parts outside the CDR3, the full variable domain is DVKVTQSSRYLVKRTGEKVFLECVQDMDHENMFWYRQDPGLGLRLIYFSYDVKMKEKGDIPEGYSVSREKKERFSLILESASTNQTSMYLCASSLGIEAFFGQGTRLTVV.